Below are 14 T cell receptor beta chains sequenced from a single sample in a study of cytomegalovirus exposure and HLA in healthy donors. Primers included in the PCR were 60 Vbeta and 13 Jbeta primers. Method: immunoSEQ multiplex PCR; TCRdb's copy keeps in-frame clones and lacks some. The sample shows 200,000 or so clones, about 87% of them seen only once. The specimen sequenced was PBMCs. These receptors came from a man aged 25 to 40 in good health and CMV-seronegative.

This sequence joins TRBV11-2 and TRBJ2-2; the D is unclear. Germline values: CDR1 SGHAT, CDR2 FQNNGV. V was cut by 8 bases and J by 3 bases, with 16 bases left in between. The CDR3 is 15 amino acids. The CDR3 is CASRVLRKDTGELFF. CDR3 nucleotides: TGTGCCAGCCGAGTTCTTAGAAAAGACACCGGGGAGCTGTTTTTT.

The J gene is TRBJ2-1, the V gene TRBV28; perhaps TRBD2 as D (5 bases). V lost 10 bases and J lost 7, with 11 bases in between. CDR1 and CDR2 from the germline V gene are MDHEN and SYDVKM. The CDR3 runs 11 residues. The CDR3 coding sequence is TGTGCCACGACCTGGAGGAATGAGCAGTTCTTC. Protein: CATTWRNEQFF.

The chain recombines TRBV28 with TRBJ2-7; D perhaps matches TRBD1 (7 bases). V was cut by 8 bases and J by 2 bases, with 16 bases left in between. Germline V gene sequence: CDR1 MDHEN, CDR2 SYDVKM. There are 14 residues in the CDR3. The DNA of the CDR3 is TGTGCCAGCCTATGGGCAGGGGGGACCTACGAGCAGTACTTC. Amino acids: CASLWAGGTYEQYF.

The chain employs TRBV15 and TRBJ2-2; the D gene is possibly TRBD2 (5 bases). Germline V CDR1 and CDR2: LNHNV, YYDKDF (reference sequence). V dropped 3 bases and J dropped 6 bases, with 5 bases sitting between them. This CDR3 region has 12 residues. The CDR3: CATSSGAGELFF. CDR3 nucleotide sequence: TGTGCCACCAGCAGCGGGGCCGGGGAGCTGTTTTTT.

This clone was counted once. The chain combines TRBV18 with TRBJ2-5; D might be TRBD1 (7 bases). Trimming removed 5 bases at V and 4 bases at J, with 11 bases between. Per germline, CDR1 KGHSH and CDR2 LQKENI. The CDR3 totals 13 residues. The CDR3: CASSSQGGETQYF. In DNA, the CDR3 is TGTGCCAGCTCATCCCAGGGGGGAGAGACCCAGTACTTC.

This chain links TRBV5-1 with TRBJ2-6, with a tentative D call TRBD2 (6 bases). Trimming stripped 3 bases from V and 0 bases from J, with 10 bases between. This CDR3 spans 16 amino acids. Germline CDR1 reads SGHRS; CDR2 reads YFSETQ. This CDR3 reads CASSWGGDSGANVLTF. The CDR3 DNA sequence: TGCGCCAGCAGCTGGGGCGGGGACTCTGGGGCCAACGTCCTGACTTTC. The complete variable domain, with remaining parts taken from reference TRBV5-1 and TRBJ2-6, reads KAGVTQTPRYLIKTRGQQVTLSCSPISGHRSVSWYQQTPGQGLQFLFEYFSETQRNKGNFPGRFSGRQFSNSRSEMNVSTLELGDSALYLCASSWGGDSGANVLTFGAGSRLTVL.

The rearrangement joins TRBV19 to TRBJ2-2; 7 nucleotides match TRBD2. Germline V lookup: CDR1 LNHDA, CDR2 SQIVND (reference sequence). The ends lost 3 bases at V and 4 bases at J; junction bases unmatched: 2. This CDR3 has 14 residues. The CDR3 protein is CASSMGTTTGELFF. The CDR3 region has the DNA TGTGCCAGTAGTATGGGGACTACCACCGGGGAGCTGTTTTTT.

The chain couples TRBV18 to TRBJ1-6; D possibly corresponds to TRBD1 (5 bases). Trimming cost V 3 bases and J 9 bases, with 9 bases left between them. The CDR3 is made up of 13 amino acids. Germline values: CDR1 KGHSH, CDR2 LQKENI. This chain's CDR3 is CASSPVGASPLHF. The CDR3 nucleotides read TGTGCCAGCTCACCCGTAGGGGCTTCACCCCTCCACTTT.

Points on this clone: The sample contains more than one DNA sequence encoding this CDR3. The rearrangement uses TRBV18 and TRBJ1-1; 9 nucleotides agree with TRBD1. The CDR3 has 16 amino acids. V was pared by 4 bases and J by 5 bases, with 11 bases of the junction left unmatched. Germline values: CDR1 KGHSH, CDR2 LQKENI. In DNA form, the CDR3 reads TGTGCCAGCTCACTAGGGACAGGGCCCATAGGGACTGAAGCTTTCTTT. Protein sequence: CASSLGTGPIGTEAFF. Full variable domain (rest looked up from reference TRBV18 and TRBJ1-1): NAGVMQNPRHLVRRRGQEARLRCSPMKGHSHVYWYRQLPEEGLKFMVYLQKENIIDESGMPKERFSAEFPKEGPSILRIQQVVRGDSAAYFCASSLGTGPIGTEAFFGQGTRLTVV.

The rearrangement joins TRBV2 to TRBJ2-2; the D is unclear. The V end lost 4 bases, the J end lost 5 bases, and 8 bases lay between the germline ends. The CDR3 is 13 residues long. Germline CDR1 SNHLY, CDR2 FYNNEI. The CDR3 coding sequence is TGTGCCAGCAGTGTTAAGAGAACCGGGGAGCTGTTTTTT. Translated: CASSVKRTGELFF.

This chain links TRBV28 with TRBJ2-5, with 8 bases that match TRBD1. The V gene's germline CDR1 is MDHEN and CDR2 SYDVKM. The CDR3 spans 16 residues. The trim removed 3 bases at V and 5 bases at J, leaving 11 bases unmatched. The CDR3 DNA reads TGTGCCAGCAGTTTGAGGTTCAGGGGGCAGTTGGAGACCCAGTACTTC. As protein: CASSLRFRGQLETQYF.

The rearrangement links TRBV5-1 to TRBJ1-2, with D possibly TRBD1 on 5 matching bases. Between the trimmed V and J ends, which lost 3 bases and 2 bases, there was a span of 11 bases. Germline assignment: CDR1 SGHRS and CDR2 YFSETQ. This CDR3 is 14 amino acids long. In DNA form, the CDR3 reads TGCGCCAGCAGCTCCGACAGTTGGAACTATGGCTACACCTTC. Protein sequence: CASSSDSWNYGYTF.

V usage is TRBV28 and J usage is TRBJ2-7; a possible D gene is TRBD2 (6 bases). The V gene lost 4 bases and the J gene lost 3 bases, with 13 bases spanning the gap. The germline V gene encodes CDR1 MDHEN and CDR2 SYDVKM. The CDR3 runs 14 residues. As DNA, the CDR3 is TGTGCCAGCAGTTCCCCCTCGGGGGTCTACGAGCAGTACTTC. As protein: CASSSPSGVYEQYF.

V usage is TRBV12-2 and J usage is TRBJ2-7; the table's D call, TRBD1, was not checked against the DNA. TRBV12-2 is classified as a pseudogene. CDR3 size: 15 residues. CDR3 loop: CASRLSRDSLYEQYF. The CDR3 bases are TGTGCAAGTCGCTTATCCCGGGACAGCCTCTACGAGCAGTACTTC.